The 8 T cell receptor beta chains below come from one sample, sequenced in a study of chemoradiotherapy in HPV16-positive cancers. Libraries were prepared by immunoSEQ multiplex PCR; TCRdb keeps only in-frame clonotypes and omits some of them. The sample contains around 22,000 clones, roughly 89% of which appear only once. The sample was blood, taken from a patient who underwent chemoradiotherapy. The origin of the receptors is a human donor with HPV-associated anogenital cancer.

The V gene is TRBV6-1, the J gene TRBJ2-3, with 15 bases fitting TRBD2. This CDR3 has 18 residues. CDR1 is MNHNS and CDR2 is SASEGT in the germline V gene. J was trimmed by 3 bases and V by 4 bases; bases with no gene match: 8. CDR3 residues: CASSAIWTSGRGTDTQYF. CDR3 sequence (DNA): TGTGCCAGCAGTGCGATATGGACTAGCGGGAGGGGGACAGATACGCAGTATTTT.

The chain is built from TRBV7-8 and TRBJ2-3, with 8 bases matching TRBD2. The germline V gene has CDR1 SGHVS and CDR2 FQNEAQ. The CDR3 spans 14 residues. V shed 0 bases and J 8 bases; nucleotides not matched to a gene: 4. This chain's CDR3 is CASSLARAGGTQYF. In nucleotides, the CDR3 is TGTGCCAGCAGCTTAGCGCGTGCGGGAGGTACGCAGTATTTT. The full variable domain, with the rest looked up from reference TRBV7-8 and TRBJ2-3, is GAGVSQSPRYKVAKRGQDVALRCDPISGHVSLFWYQQALGQGPEFLTYFQNEAQLDKSGLPSDRFFAERPEGSVSTLKIQRTQQEDSAVYLCASSLARAGGTQYFGPGTRLTVL.

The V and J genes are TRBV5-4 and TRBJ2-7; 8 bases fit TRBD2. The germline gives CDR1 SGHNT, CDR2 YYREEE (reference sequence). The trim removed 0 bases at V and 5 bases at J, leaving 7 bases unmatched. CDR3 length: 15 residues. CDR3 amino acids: CASSLVSSGWDEQYF. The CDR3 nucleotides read TGTGCCAGCAGCTTGGTATCTAGCGGGTGGGACGAGCAGTACTTC.

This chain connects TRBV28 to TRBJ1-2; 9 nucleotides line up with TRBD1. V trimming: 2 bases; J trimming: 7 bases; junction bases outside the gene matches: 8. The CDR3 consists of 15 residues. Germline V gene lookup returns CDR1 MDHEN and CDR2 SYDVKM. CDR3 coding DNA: TGTGCCAGCAGTTTACCCGGGACAGGGAGTCGTGGCTACACCTTC. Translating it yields CASSLPGTGSRGYTF.

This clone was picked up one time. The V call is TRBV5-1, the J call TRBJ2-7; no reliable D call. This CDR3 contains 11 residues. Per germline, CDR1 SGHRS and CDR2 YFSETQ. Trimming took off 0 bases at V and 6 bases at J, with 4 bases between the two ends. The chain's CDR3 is CASSLGGEQYF. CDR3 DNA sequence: TGCGCCAGCAGCTTGGGCGGCGAGCAGTACTTC. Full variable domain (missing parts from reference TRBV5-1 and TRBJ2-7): KAGVTQTPRYLIKTRGQQVTLSCSPISGHRSVSWYQQTPGQGLQFLFEYFSETQRNKGNFPGRFSGRQFSNSRSEMNVSTLELGDSALYLCASSLGGEQYFGPGTRLTVT.

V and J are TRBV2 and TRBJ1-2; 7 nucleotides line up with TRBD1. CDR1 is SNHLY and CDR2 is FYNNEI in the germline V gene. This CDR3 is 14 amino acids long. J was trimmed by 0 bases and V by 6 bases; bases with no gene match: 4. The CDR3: CASRGDSANYGYTF. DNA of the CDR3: TGTGCCAGCAGGGGGGACAGTGCTAACTATGGCTACACCTTC.

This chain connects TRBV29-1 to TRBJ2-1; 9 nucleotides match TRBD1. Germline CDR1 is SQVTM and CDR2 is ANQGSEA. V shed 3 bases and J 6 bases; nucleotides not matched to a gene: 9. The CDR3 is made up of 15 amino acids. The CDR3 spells CSVERRWGQGNEQFF. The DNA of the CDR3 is TGCAGCGTTGAGAGGCGTTGGGGACAGGGCAATGAGCAGTTCTTC.

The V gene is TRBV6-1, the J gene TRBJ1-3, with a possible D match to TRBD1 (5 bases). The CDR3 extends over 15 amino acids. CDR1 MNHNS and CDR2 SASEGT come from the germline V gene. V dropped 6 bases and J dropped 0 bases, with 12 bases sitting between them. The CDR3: CASSPLQDSGNTIYF. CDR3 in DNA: TGTGCCAGCAGCCCCCTACAGGACTCTGGAAACACCATATATTTT.